This TCR beta chain was recorded in a study of T-cell reconstitution after alpha-beta-depleted transplantation in children. Per the germline V gene, CDR1 is SGHVS and CDR2 is FNYEAQ. V dropped 5 bases and J dropped 4; count of bases not matched to a gene: 4. The CDR3 runs to 15 residues. A library of TCRbeta sequences, prepared with unique molecular identifiers, was generated. From the PCR reads, TCRdb called clonotypes with MiXCR, one entry per CDR3 protein. The table has approximately 300,000 distinct CDR3 sequences, about a tenth seen once. Study-wide points: T-cell counts and diversity at one year following transplant were attributed mainly to newly produced T cells. About two months after transplant, alpha-beta T cells reportedly came from several hundred expanded graft clones.

This clonotype occurred many times. Its antigen is not identified. The sample here was PBMCs, taken before TCRalphabeta/CD19-depleted stem cell transplant. This TCR came from a boy in the first two years of life with acute myeloid leukemia, due to receive a stem cell transplant. The chain joins TRBV7-6 to TRBJ2-1, with 11 bases that match TRBD2. Here the CDR3 reads CASSRLAGPYNEQFF. CDR3 bases: TGTGCCAGCAGCCGACTAGCGGGACCTTACAATGAGCAGTTCTTC.